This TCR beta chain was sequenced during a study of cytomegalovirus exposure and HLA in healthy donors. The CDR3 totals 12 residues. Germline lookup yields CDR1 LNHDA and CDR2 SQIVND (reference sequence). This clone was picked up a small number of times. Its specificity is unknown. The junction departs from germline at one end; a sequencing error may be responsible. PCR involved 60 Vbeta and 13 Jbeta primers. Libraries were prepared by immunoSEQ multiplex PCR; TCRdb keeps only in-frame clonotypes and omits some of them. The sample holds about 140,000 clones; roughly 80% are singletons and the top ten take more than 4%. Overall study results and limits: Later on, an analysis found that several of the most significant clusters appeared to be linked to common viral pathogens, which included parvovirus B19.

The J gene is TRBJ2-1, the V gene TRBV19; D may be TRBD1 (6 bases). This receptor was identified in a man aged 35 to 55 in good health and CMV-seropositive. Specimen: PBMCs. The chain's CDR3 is CASSSWDKEQFF. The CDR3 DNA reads TGTGCCAGTAGTAGTTGGGACAAAGAGCAGTTCTTC.